This is a list of T cell receptor beta chains from one sample in a study of CD8 T cells in ankylosing spondylitis. Using its own MiXCR run on the 5' RACE reads, TCRdb lists one record per CDR3 protein. Of 390,000 or so distinct CDR3 sequences listed, 20% to 25% are singletons. Material: blood, either unsorted or a sorted T cell fraction (not recorded which). The receptors were gathered from a male donor with ankylosing spondylitis. CDR3s include the opening cysteine and the closing phenylalanine or tryptophan. The order of the fields is J gene, clone size, V gene, D gene, CDR3 protein, CDR3 DNA. D genes are given only for firm matches. The size of a clone is reported for some rows only, either as once, few or many, or as a class for expanded clones.

TRBJ2-1 - TRBV11-3 - CASSSTTPSYNEQFF TGTGCCAGCAGTTCGACTACCCCCTCCTACAATGAGCAGTTCTTC
TRBJ2-2 - TRBV12-3/TRBV12-4 - CASSFKGPPGGELFF TGTGCCAGCAGTTTTAAGGGGCCACCGGGCGGGGAGCTGTTTTTT
TRBJ1-5 few TRBV29-1 - CSALDSTGQPQHF TGCAGCGCCCTAGACAGCACAGGACAGCCCCAGCATTTT
TRBJ2-1 few TRBV18 TRBD2 CASSPGTSGSNEQFF TGTGCCAGCTCACCAGGGACTAGCGGAAGCAATGAGCAGTTCTTC
TRBJ2-1 - TRBV7-9 - CASSPRWLGSYNEQFF TGTGCCAGCAGCCCCCGGTGGCTAGGGTCCTACAATGAGCAGTTCTTC
TRBJ2-1 few TRBV5-1 TRBD2 CASRLAEGGNEQFF TGCGCCAGCAGACTAGCGGAGGGGGGCAATGAGCAGTTCTTC
TRBJ2-1 - TRBV5-1 - CASSPGQRHYNEQFF TGCGCCAGCAGCCCCGGACAGAGACACTACAATGAGCAGTTCTTC
TRBJ2-5 few TRBV12-3/TRBV12-4 - CASKFAGGFGRETQYF TGTGCCAGCAAGTTCGCCGGGGGCTTCGGTCGGGAGACCCAGTACTTC
TRBJ2-1 few TRBV6-2/TRBV6-3 TRBD2 CASSRPSGKNEQFF TGTGCCAGCAGTCGCCCAAGCGGGAAAAATGAGCAGTTCTTC
TRBJ1-5 few TRBV2 TRBD1 CASSRDREGNQPQHF TGTGCCAGCAGTCGGGACAGGGAGGGGAATCAGCCCCAGCATTTT
TRBJ2-7 - TRBV7-9 - CASSFLGGSNTYEQYF TGTGCCAGCAGCTTCCTCGGCGGATCAAACACCTACGAGCAGTACTTC
TRBJ1-5 - TRBV6-1 TRBD1 CASRAGQNQPQHF TGTGCCAGCAGGGCGGGACAGAATCAGCCCCAGCATTTT
TRBJ2-7 - TRBV6-1 - CASSTPGGAGEQYF TGTGCCAGCAGTACACCAGGAGGGGCGGGCGAGCAGTACTTC
TRBJ2-2 - TRBV12-3/TRBV12-4 - CASTPLGELFF TGTGCCAGCACCCCCCTTGGGGAGCTGTTTTTT
TRBJ2-1 - TRBV11-2 TRBD2 CASSSRTSGLSSYNEQFF TGTGCCAGCAGCTCCCGGACTAGCGGACTTAGCTCCTACAATGAGCAGTTCTTC
TRBJ2-7 few TRBV10-2 - CASSESQSYEQYF TGCGCCAGCAGTGAGTCTCAGTCCTACGAGCAGTACTTC
TRBJ1-5 - TRBV4-1 - CASSQGEVSNQPQHF TGCGCCAGCAGCCAAGGGGAAGTTAGCAATCAGCCCCAGCATTTT
TRBJ2-3 - TRBV13 - CASSLRDSTDTQYF TGTGCCAGCAGCCTCCGGGACTCCACAGATACGCAGTATTTT
TRBJ2-3 many TRBV12-3/TRBV12-4 TRBD2 CASSFSTSGRTDTQYF TGTGCCAGCAGTTTTTCGACTAGCGGGAGAACAGATACGCAGTATTTT
TRBJ2-7 few TRBV7-2 - CASSFRTFDEQYF TGTGCCAGCAGCTTTCGTACATTTGACGAGCAGTACTTC
TRBJ1-1 - TRBV6-1 TRBD1 CASSEGGTGNTEAFF TGTGCCAGCAGTGAAGGGGGGACAGGCAACACTGAAGCTTTCTTT
TRBJ2-1 few TRBV24-1 - CATSGGALDEQFF TGTGCCACCAGTGGGGGGGCATTGGATGAGCAGTTCTTC
TRBJ1-5 few TRBV19 TRBD1 CASSIGTGGDQPQHF TGTGCCAGTAGTATCGGGACAGGGGGCGATCAGCCCCAGCATTTT